The text below deals with one T cell receptor beta chain. The antigen remains undetermined. Assay used: immunoSEQ multiplex PCR; TCRdb lists only in-frame clones, some missing. The sample records tens of thousands of clones, 90% to 95% being singletons. These data are taken from a study of graft-versus-host responses after intestinal transplantation. Study-level findings and limits: Ileal or blood samples showed some GvH clones first, and such clones were also found in recipient marrow.

This clonotype was sampled from a human donor who received an intestinal transplant. The material sequenced was unstimulated CD8+ T cells sorted from spleen or lymph node cells, taken before intestinal transplant.

CDR3 in DNA: TGCGCCAGCAGCCAAGATGGGACTGGGGATACGCAGTATTTT. This gives the protein CASSQDGTGDTQYF. The J gene is TRBJ2-3, the V gene TRBV4-3; D is perhaps TRBD2 (6 bases). V lost 0 bases and J 6 bases, leaving 10 bases between the germline ends. This CDR3 is 14 amino acids long. Germline CDR1 and CDR2: LGHNA and YSLEER.